The rows below give T cell receptor beta chains drawn from one sample of a study of cytomegalovirus exposure and HLA in healthy donors. Sequencing used immunoSEQ multiplex PCR; TCRdb keeps in-frame clones, though not all of them. The table records 120,000 to 150,000 clones, about 83% of them present only once. The material sequenced was PBMCs. These receptors all stem from a woman in her 30s in good health and CMV-seronegative. CDR3s include the opening cysteine and the closing phenylalanine or tryptophan. Each record gives: CDR3 length, clone size, J gene, V gene, D gene, CDR3 protein, CDR3 DNA. The D gene is left open where the match is weak. The size of a clone is reported for some rows only, either as once, few or many, or as a class for expanded clones.

len: 14; abundance: NA; j_gene: TRBJ2-7; v_gene: TRBV10-3; d_gene: TRBD1; CDR3aa: CAISAGTGWNEQYF; CDR3nt: TGTGCCATCAGTGCGGGGACAGGGTGGAACGAGCAGTACTTC
len: 16; abundance: NA; j_gene: TRBJ1-6; v_gene: TRBV2; d_gene: TRBD1; CDR3aa: CASSPPGQGNNSPLHF; CDR3nt: TGTGCCAGCAGTCCGCCGGGACAGGGGAATAATTCACCCCTCCACTTT
len: 15; abundance: NA; j_gene: TRBJ2-2; v_gene: TRBV5-1; d_gene: NA; CDR3aa: CASSWGTQNTGELFF; CDR3nt: TGCGCCAGCAGCTGGGGGACTCAGAACACCGGGGAGCTGTTTTTT
len: 15; abundance: NA; j_gene: TRBJ1-1; v_gene: TRBV6-1; d_gene: NA; CDR3aa: CASSDLYTLFAEAFF; CDR3nt: TGTGCCAGCAGTGACCTTTACACCCTCTTCGCTGAAGCTTTCTTT
len: 16; abundance: NA; j_gene: TRBJ1-5; v_gene: TRBV5-1; d_gene: NA; CDR3aa: CASSLEGRGSNQPQHF; CDR3nt: TGCGCCAGCAGCTTGGAGGGCAGGGGCAGCAATCAGCCCCAGCATTTT
len: 13; abundance: once; j_gene: TRBJ1-6; v_gene: TRBV5-1; d_gene: NA; CDR3aa: CASSTVGVSPLHF; CDR3nt: TGCGCCAGCAGCACGGTCGGGGTCTCACCCCTCCACTTT
len: 14; abundance: NA; j_gene: TRBJ2-7; v_gene: TRBV27; d_gene: NA; CDR3aa: CASSFPGPRGEQYF; CDR3nt: TGTGCCAGCAGTTTTCCCGGGCCCCGGGGCGAGCAGTACTTC
len: 15; abundance: NA; j_gene: TRBJ2-2; v_gene: TRBV14; d_gene: NA; CDR3aa: CASSQEFMNTGELFF; CDR3nt: TGTGCCAGCAGCCAAGAATTTATGAACACCGGGGAGCTGTTTTTT
len: 14; abundance: once; j_gene: TRBJ2-7; v_gene: TRBV9; d_gene: TRBD2; CDR3aa: CASSGGGSSYEQYF; CDR3nt: TGTGCCAGCAGCGGCGGGGGAAGCTCCTACGAGCAGTACTTC
len: 16; abundance: NA; j_gene: TRBJ2-3; v_gene: TRBV5-8; d_gene: NA; CDR3aa: CASSAYTGFLADTQYF; CDR3nt: TGTGCCAGCAGCGCCTATACAGGGTTTTTAGCAGATACGCAGTATTTT
len: 12; abundance: NA; j_gene: TRBJ1-2; v_gene: TRBV18; d_gene: TRBD1; CDR3aa: CASSWDRYGYTF; CDR3nt: TGTGCCAGCTCATGGGACAGATATGGCTACACCTTC
len: 15; abundance: NA; j_gene: TRBJ2-2; v_gene: TRBV5-1; d_gene: NA; CDR3aa: CASSPDGLNTGELFF; CDR3nt: TGCGCCAGCAGCCCGGACGGACTGAACACCGGGGAGCTGTTTTTT
len: 15; abundance: NA; j_gene: TRBJ2-7; v_gene: TRBV13; d_gene: TRBD1; CDR3aa: CASSPRGRLSYEQYF; CDR3nt: TGTGCCAGCAGCCCAAGGGGGCGGTTATCCTACGAGCAGTACTTC
len: 14; abundance: NA; j_gene: TRBJ1-1; v_gene: TRBV5-1; d_gene: NA; CDR3aa: CASSRERGNTEAFF; CDR3nt: TGCGCCAGCAGCAGGGAACGGGGGAACACTGAAGCTTTCTTT
len: 14; abundance: NA; j_gene: TRBJ1-1; v_gene: TRBV5-4; d_gene: TRBD1; CDR3aa: CASSPPDRVAEAFF; CDR3nt: TGTGCCAGCAGCCCCCCGGACAGGGTGGCTGAAGCTTTCTTT
len: 14; abundance: NA; j_gene: TRBJ1-1; v_gene: TRBV5-4; d_gene: NA; CDR3aa: CASSLGRWNTEAFF; CDR3nt: TGTGCCAGCAGCTTGGGCCGGTGGAACACTGAAGCTTTCTTT
len: 18; abundance: once; j_gene: TRBJ2-7; v_gene: TRBV9; d_gene: TRBD2; CDR3aa: CASSVGRSGGAEFPEQYF; CDR3nt: TGTGCCAGCAGCGTAGGGCGTAGCGGGGGGGCCGAGTTTCCCGAGCAGTACTTC
len: 14; abundance: NA; j_gene: TRBJ1-2; v_gene: TRBV11-2; d_gene: TRBD1; CDR3aa: CASSLGTGSIGYTF; CDR3nt: TGTGCCAGCAGCTTAGGGACAGGGTCTATTGGCTACACCTTC
len: 16; abundance: few; j_gene: TRBJ2-7; v_gene: TRBV2; d_gene: TRBD1; CDR3aa: CASSRQGIANSYEQYF; CDR3nt: TGTGCCAGCAGTCGACAGGGAATCGCGAATTCCTACGAGCAGTACTTC
len: 14; abundance: NA; j_gene: TRBJ2-3; v_gene: TRBV5-4; d_gene: NA; CDR3aa: CASSRRGGGDTQYF; CDR3nt: TGTGCCAGCAGTCGGAGGGGGGGCGGGGATACGCAGTATTTT
len: 11; abundance: few; j_gene: TRBJ2-7; v_gene: TRBV6-6; d_gene: NA; CDR3aa: CASLRFGEQYF; CDR3nt: TGTGCCAGCCTGAGGTTTGGCGAGCAGTACTTC
len: 16; abundance: NA; j_gene: TRBJ2-2; v_gene: TRBV11-2; d_gene: TRBD2; CDR3aa: CASSASGGTNTGELFF; CDR3nt: TGTGCCAGCTCGGCTAGCGGGGGGACGAACACCGGGGAGCTGTTTTTT
len: 15; abundance: NA; j_gene: TRBJ2-7; v_gene: TRBV7-8; d_gene: TRBD1; CDR3aa: CASSLETGEAYEQYF; CDR3nt: TGTGCCAGCAGCTTAGAGACAGGGGAGGCCTACGAGCAGTACTTC
len: 13; abundance: NA; j_gene: TRBJ1-1; v_gene: TRBV5-1; d_gene: NA; CDR3aa: CASSFILNTEAFF; CDR3nt: TGCGCCAGCAGCTTCATCCTGAACACTGAAGCTTTCTTT
len: 14; abundance: NA; j_gene: TRBJ2-7; v_gene: TRBV5-1; d_gene: TRBD1; CDR3aa: CASSPDRAIYEQYF; CDR3nt: TGCGCCAGCAGCCCGGACAGGGCAATCTACGAGCAGTACTTC
len: 14; abundance: once; j_gene: TRBJ1-4; v_gene: TRBV6-6; d_gene: TRBD1; CDR3aa: CASRRDSLNEKLFF; CDR3nt: TGTGCCAGCAGGAGGGACAGCCTTAATGAAAAACTGTTTTTT
len: 13; abundance: NA; j_gene: TRBJ2-1; v_gene: TRBV11-1; d_gene: TRBD1; CDR3aa: CASSQDRNNEQFF; CDR3nt: TGTGCCAGCAGCCAGGACAGGAACAATGAGCAGTTCTTC
len: 15; abundance: few; j_gene: TRBJ1-1; v_gene: TRBV5-1; d_gene: NA; CDR3aa: CASSQGTLMNTEAFF; CDR3nt: TGCGCCAGCAGTCAGGGGACATTGATGAACACTGAAGCTTTCTTT
len: 13; abundance: NA; j_gene: TRBJ2-4; v_gene: TRBV19; d_gene: TRBD1; CDR3aa: CATDRGLGNIQYF; CDR3nt: TGTGCCACAGACAGGGGGCTCGGAAACATTCAGTACTTC
len: 14; abundance: few; j_gene: TRBJ1-2; v_gene: TRBV6-5; d_gene: NA; CDR3aa: CASSYSGGRYGYTF; CDR3nt: TGTGCCAGCAGTTACTCTGGCGGGAGATATGGCTACACCTTC
len: 11; abundance: many; j_gene: TRBJ1-1; v_gene: TRBV10-3; d_gene: NA; CDR3aa: CASRKGDEAFF; CDR3nt: TGTGCCAGCCGAAAGGGGGATGAAGCTTTCTTT
len: 13; abundance: NA; j_gene: TRBJ2-3; v_gene: TRBV19; d_gene: NA; CDR3aa: CASSIEGTDTQYF; CDR3nt: TGTGCCAGTAGTATCGAGGGCACAGATACGCAGTATTTT
len: 19; abundance: NA; j_gene: TRBJ2-2; v_gene: TRBV7-2; d_gene: TRBD2; CDR3aa: CASSFPTSGGGPNTGELFF; CDR3nt: TGTGCCAGCAGCTTCCCTACTTCGGGCGGGGGGCCGAACACCGGGGAGCTGTTTTTT
len: 13; abundance: NA; j_gene: TRBJ1-2; v_gene: TRBV7-6; d_gene: NA; CDR3aa: CASSSYDAGGYTF; CDR3nt: TGTGCCAGCAGCTCATACGACGCGGGGGGCTACACCTTC
len: 14; abundance: NA; j_gene: TRBJ1-1; v_gene: TRBV7-2; d_gene: TRBD1; CDR3aa: CASTRDRVGTEAFF; CDR3nt: TGTGCCAGCACCCGGGACAGGGTTGGCACTGAAGCTTTCTTT
len: 13; abundance: NA; j_gene: TRBJ1-2; v_gene: TRBV29-1; d_gene: TRBD1; CDR3aa: CSIRTGGFGGYTF; CDR3nt: TGCAGCATTCGGACAGGGGGCTTTGGAGGCTACACCTTC
len: 12; abundance: NA; j_gene: TRBJ2-5; v_gene: TRBV5-1; d_gene: NA; CDR3aa: CASSLPEETQYF; CDR3nt: TGCGCCAGCAGCTTGCCAGAAGAGACCCAGTACTTC
len: 14; abundance: NA; j_gene: TRBJ2-3; v_gene: TRBV6-1; d_gene: TRBD2; CDR3aa: CASSPRGGTDTQYF; CDR3nt: TGTGCCAGCAGTCCTCGGGGGGGGACAGATACGCAGTATTTT
len: 14; abundance: NA; j_gene: TRBJ1-1; v_gene: TRBV11-2; d_gene: TRBD1; CDR3aa: CASSFTGGDTEAFF; CDR3nt: TGTGCCAGCAGCTTTACAGGGGGCGACACTGAAGCTTTCTTT
len: 13; abundance: few; j_gene: TRBJ2-5; v_gene: TRBV13; d_gene: NA; CDR3aa: CASSPGRLGDQYF; CDR3nt: TGTGCCAGCAGTCCCGGACGCCTCGGGGACCAGTACTTC
len: 15; abundance: NA; j_gene: TRBJ2-3; v_gene: TRBV19; d_gene: NA; CDR3aa: CASSIDLDSLNTQYF; CDR3nt: TGTGCCAGTAGTATAGATTTAGACTCACTCAATACGCAGTATTTT
len: 15; abundance: NA; j_gene: TRBJ2-1; v_gene: TRBV27; d_gene: TRBD2; CDR3aa: CASSFGGGHYNEQFF; CDR3nt: TGTGCCAGCAGTTTCGGGGGGGGGCACTACAATGAGCAGTTCTTC
len: 13; abundance: NA; j_gene: TRBJ1-6; v_gene: TRBV5-1; d_gene: TRBD1; CDR3aa: CASSLGDREPLHF; CDR3nt: TGCGCCAGCAGCTTGGGGGACAGGGAACCCCTCCACTTT
len: 14; abundance: NA; j_gene: TRBJ2-7; v_gene: TRBV5-1; d_gene: NA; CDR3aa: CASSLRSVSYEQYF; CDR3nt: TGCGCCAGCAGCCTTAGATCCGTATCCTACGAGCAGTACTTC
len: 16; abundance: once; j_gene: TRBJ2-2; v_gene: TRBV5-4; d_gene: TRBD2; CDR3aa: CASSPRTSGGIGELFF; CDR3nt: TGTGCCAGCAGCCCCAGAACTAGCGGGGGTATCGGGGAGCTGTTTTTT
len: 13; abundance: NA; j_gene: TRBJ1-1; v_gene: TRBV7-2; d_gene: NA; CDR3aa: CASRYSWNTEAFF; CDR3nt: TGTGCCAGCAGGTACAGCTGGAACACTGAAGCTTTCTTT
len: 14; abundance: NA; j_gene: TRBJ1-4; v_gene: TRBV2; d_gene: NA; CDR3aa: CASRDRATNEKLFF; CDR3nt: TGTGCCAGCAGGGACAGAGCAACTAATGAAAAACTGTTTTTT
len: 14; abundance: once; j_gene: TRBJ1-4; v_gene: TRBV19; d_gene: NA; CDR3aa: CASSIGAGYEKLFF; CDR3nt: TGTGCCAGTAGTATAGGCGCAGGGTATGAAAAACTGTTTTTT
len: 16; abundance: NA; j_gene: TRBJ2-2; v_gene: TRBV7-8; d_gene: TRBD2; CDR3aa: CASSQRTSGNTGELFF; CDR3nt: TGTGCCAGCAGCCAAAGGACTAGCGGGAACACCGGGGAGCTGTTTTTT
len: 18; abundance: NA; j_gene: TRBJ1-1; v_gene: TRBV18; d_gene: NA; CDR3aa: CASSPVTTGKYTWAEAFF; CDR3nt: TGTGCCAGCTCACCAGTTACTACCGGGAAATACACTTGGGCTGAAGCTTTCTTT
len: 13; abundance: NA; j_gene: TRBJ2-7; v_gene: TRBV28; d_gene: NA; CDR3aa: CASSLLWSGEQYF; CDR3nt: TGTGCCAGCAGTTTATTGTGGTCGGGAGAGCAGTACTTC
len: 13; abundance: NA; j_gene: TRBJ1-2; v_gene: TRBV4-3; d_gene: NA; CDR3aa: CASSQDINYGYTF; CDR3nt: TGCGCCAGCAGCCAAGACATTAACTATGGCTACACCTTC
len: 16; abundance: NA; j_gene: TRBJ1-1; v_gene: TRBV21-1; d_gene: NA; CDR3aa: CASTSRDRGEGTEAFF; CDR3nt: TGTGCCAGCACCTCCCGGGACAGGGGGGAGGGCACTGAAGCTTTCTTT
len: 15; abundance: NA; j_gene: TRBJ1-1; v_gene: TRBV2; d_gene: TRBD1; CDR3aa: CASTLESGQEEEAFF; CDR3nt: TGTGCCAGCACTTTGGAATCGGGACAGGAAGAGGAAGCTTTCTTT